Each of the 21 T cell receptor beta chains below was sequenced from the same sample in a study of beta chain features in type 1 diabetes. Study results and caveats: TCRB CDR3s from Type 1 diabetes patients were moderately but significantly shorter in all four CD4+ subsets.

These receptors' targets are unknown. The investigators reverse transcribed all of the isolated RNA, so they sequenced expressed TCRB transcripts. TCRdb's table, derived via immunoSEQ multiplex PCR, lists solely in-frame clones and lacks some. The sample holds 350,000 to 450,000 clones, over 10% seen once. The source material was naive CD4+ T cells from blood. Receptors were obtained from a woman younger than 35 with type 1 diabetes.

The chain links TRBV28 to TRBJ2-7; D uncertain. The germline V and J ends were trimmed by 6 bases and 7 bases, with 10 bases remaining between them. Per germline, CDR1 MDHEN and CDR2 SYDVKM. The CDR3 spans 11 residues. CDR3 in DNA: TGTGCCAGCAGGCGATTATGGGAGCAGTACTTC. Its protein is CASRRLWEQYF.

This clone was counted between two and nine times. The chain links TRBV5-1 to TRBJ1-1; D might be TRBD1 (6 bases). Germline V gives CDR1 SGHRS, CDR2 YFSETQ. Deletions cut 3 bases from V and 6 bases from J, with 12 bases between. CDR3 length: 13 amino acids. Here the CDR3 DNA reads TGCGCCAGCAGCTCCCGGGACAAATCTGAAGCTTTCTTT. Translating it yields CASSSRDKSEAFF.

A few counts support this clone. This chain connects TRBV5-1 to TRBJ2-5; weak D call: TRBD1 (5 bases). This CDR3 contains 18 residues. From germline, CDR1 is SGHRS and CDR2 YFSETQ. Trimming left V 1 base short and J 4 bases short, with 23 bases between. CDR3 sequence (DNA): TGCGCCAGCAGCTTGAGGCGTTTTGGGGCAGGGAACTCAGAGACCCAGTACTTC. It yields the protein CASSLRRFGAGNSETQYF.

The sample holds a few counts of this clone. The chain employs TRBV4-1 and TRBJ2-5; TRBD2 agrees at 7 bases. J gave up 0 bases and V 2 bases, and 6 bases lay outside the gene matches. The CDR3 totals 16 residues. CDR1 is MGHRA, CDR2 YSYEKL, per germline. CDR3 sequence: CASSQLLLADQETQYF. CDR3 in DNA: TGCGCCAGCAGCCAACTACTTCTAGCGGACCAAGAGACCCAGTACTTC.

This clone has just a few counts. CDR3 in amino acids: CASSLVGTRGNEQFF. CDR3 in DNA: TGTGCCAGCAGCTTGGTTGGGACTAGGGGCAATGAGCAGTTCTTC. The V gene is TRBV5-8, the J gene TRBJ2-1, with TRBD2 matching over 8 bases. The CDR3 contains 15 residues. With 0 bases clipped from V and 6 bases from J, the junction kept 5 bases outside the gene matches. The germline V gene has CDR1 SGHTS and CDR2 YDEGEE.

In this sample, this clone turned up a few times. CDR3 in amino acids: CASSSSWTSGNNEQFF. The CDR3 DNA reads TGTGCCAGCAGCTCATCCTGGACTAGCGGGAACAATGAGCAGTTCTTC. V and J are TRBV7-2 and TRBJ2-1, with 12 bases fitting TRBD2. Trimming took 4 bases from V and 5 from J; bases not matched to a gene: 6. Germline CDR1 and CDR2: SGHTA and FQGNSA. CDR3 size: 16 residues.

V and J are TRBV29-1 and TRBJ1-2; 10 nucleotides align to TRBD1. Germline V lookup: CDR1 SQVTM, CDR2 ANQGSEA. The CDR3 consists of 16 residues. The V gene end was trimmed by 3 bases and the J gene end by 3 bases; junction bases not matched to a gene: 10. The CDR3 DNA follows: TGCAGCGTTGAGGCCCCGACAGGGGGCGCTTACTATGGCTACACCTTC. It is translated as CSVEAPTGGAYYGYTF.

This clone has a handful of counts. This rearrangement joins TRBV9 to TRBJ2-1; 7 nucleotides match TRBD2. CDR1 SGDLS and CDR2 YYNGEE come from the germline V gene. With V trimmed by 4 bases and J by 5 bases, 6 bases remained unmatched. The CDR3 is 14 amino acids. Here the CDR3 DNA reads TGTGCCAGCAGCAGATATGGGGGGGACAATGAGCAGTTCTTC. Its translation is CASSRYGGDNEQFF.

In this sample, this clone turned up a few times. CDR3 nucleotides: TGTGCCAGCAGGAGAGATATTCGATACGAGCAGTACTTC. Translating it yields CASRRDIRYEQYF. The V gene is TRBV6-5, the J gene TRBJ2-7; the D is unclear. Germline lookup yields CDR1 MNHEY and CDR2 SVGAGI. The CDR3 totals 13 residues. The V and J ends lost 6 bases and 4 bases respectively, with 13 bases between them.

This clone was counted only a few times. The J gene is TRBJ1-6, the V gene TRBV2, with D possibly being TRBD1 (5 bases). Germline CDR1 reads SNHLY; CDR2 reads FYNNEI. The V end lost 0 bases, the J end lost 6 bases, and 6 bases lay between the germline ends. The CDR3 spans 14 residues. The CDR3 nucleotides read TGTGCCAGCAGTGAAGCCGGGGGTAATTCACCCCTCCACTTT. It yields the protein CASSEAGGNSPLHF.

The CDR3 DNA reads TGTGCCAGCAGCGCTGGACTAGCGGGGCAAACGAGGGATACGCAGTATTTT. It encodes CASSAGLAGQTRDTQYF. This rearrangement joins TRBV9 to TRBJ2-3; 12 positions agree with TRBD2. The CDR3 sequence is 17 residues long. CDR1 is SGDLS and CDR2 is YYNGEE in the germline V gene. The trim removed 3 bases at V and 6 bases at J, leaving 11 bases unmatched.

The genes are TRBV5-1 and TRBJ2-2; a possible D gene is TRBD2 (5 bases). Germline CDR1 and CDR2: SGHRS and YFSETQ. This CDR3 comprises 15 residues. Trimming took off 4 bases at V and 6 bases at J, with 16 bases between the two ends. The CDR3: CASSGDPPGSGELFF. The CDR3 nucleotides read TGCGCCAGCAGCGGTGACCCTCCGGGATCCGGGGAGCTGTTTTTT. Filled out from reference TRBV5-1 and TRBJ2-2, the complete variable domain reads KAGVTQTPRYLIKTRGQQVTLSCSPISGHRSVSWYQQTPGQGLQFLFEYFSETQRNKGNFPGRFSGRQFSNSRSEMNVSTLELGDSALYLCASSGDPPGSGELFFGEGSRLTVL.

The genes are TRBV28 and TRBJ2-5, with D possibly matching TRBD1 (6 bases). The V and J ends lost 5 bases and 3 bases respectively, with 13 bases between them. Germline CDR1 MDHEN, CDR2 SYDVKM. The CDR3 totals 14 residues. The CDR3 DNA reads as TGTGCCAGCAGTCCCCCGGGACAAGAAGAGACCCAGTACTTC. Protein sequence: CASSPPGQEETQYF.

This clone was found once. The rearrangement joins TRBV20-1 to TRBJ1-3; D unresolved. This CDR3 comprises 11 residues. V was clipped by 3 bases and J by 6 bases, with 6 bases between them. Germline values: CDR1 DFQATT, CDR2 SNEGSKA (reference sequence). CDR3 bases: TGCAGTGCTAGCCTATTAAACACCATATATTTT. It codes for CSASLLNTIYF.

CDR3 sequence: CASTGSRGRYEQYF. CDR3 sequence (DNA): TGTGCCAGCACCGGCTCCAGGGGCCGTTACGAGCAGTACTTC. The J gene is TRBJ2-7, the V gene TRBV27, with D possibly TRBD1 on 6 matching bases. Deletions cut 7 bases from V and 4 bases from J, with 17 bases between. The CDR3 loop spans 14 amino acids. Germline CDR1 reads MNHEY; CDR2 reads SMNVEV (reference sequence).

V and J are TRBV9 and TRBJ1-5; 8 nucleotides align to TRBD1. With 0 bases clipped from V and 1 base from J, the junction kept 3 bases outside the gene matches. Germline CDR1 reads SGDLS; CDR2 reads YYNGEE. This CDR3 is 16 amino acids long. The CDR3 nucleotides are TGTGCCAGCAGCGTAGGGACAGGGACGAGCAATCAGCCCCAGCATTTT. As protein: CASSVGTGTSNQPQHF.

This clone came up a few times. The rearrangement uses TRBV18 and TRBJ2-3; D is unclear. From germline, CDR1 is KGHSH and CDR2 LQKENI. This CDR3 is built from 16 residues. Trimming took off 2 bases at V and 5 bases at J, with 17 bases between the two ends. The CDR3: CASSPLLNLPQDTQYF. As DNA, the CDR3 is TGTGCCAGCTCACCATTGTTGAACCTACCGCAAGATACGCAGTATTTT.

The rearrangement uses TRBV29-1 and TRBJ2-2; TRBD2 aligns across 8 bases. Looked up from germline, CDR1 is SQVTM and CDR2 is ANQGSEA. V shed 4 bases, J shed 3 bases, and the junction held 1 base outside the gene matches. The CDR3 is 13 amino acids. In DNA form, the CDR3 reads TGCAGCGTTGGCGGGGGGCACACCGGGGAGCTGTTTTTT. This translates into CSVGGGHTGELFF.

This chain uses TRBV7-7 with TRBJ2-2, with TRBD1 as a possible D gene (7 bases). V dropped 6 bases and J dropped 5 bases, with 10 bases sitting between them. Germline V gene sequence: CDR1 SSHAT, CDR2 FNYEAQ (reference sequence). CDR3 length: 13 residues. Here the CDR3 DNA reads TGTGCCAGCAGATCAGGGGGGACCGGGGAGCTGTTTTTT. This encodes CASRSGGTGELFF.

This clone was detected only a few times. This CDR3 is CASSLRGGSDTQYF. The CDR3 coding sequence is TGTGCCAGCAGCTTACGGGGGGGGTCAGATACGCAGTATTTT. V gene TRBV5-4 combines with J gene TRBJ2-3, with TRBD2 identical over 8 bases. Germline V gives CDR1 SGHNT, CDR2 YYREEE (reference sequence). J lost 4 bases, V lost 2 bases, and 3 bases had no gene match. The CDR3 has 14 amino acids.

The chain employs TRBV28 and TRBJ2-7; D gene unclear. V lost 5 bases and J 7 bases, leaving 15 bases between the germline ends. This CDR3 has 13 amino acids. Per the germline V gene, CDR1 is MDHEN and CDR2 is SYDVKM. The CDR3 nucleotides are TGTGCCAGCAGTCTTACTGCCTCCTGGGAGCAGTACTTC. It codes for CASSLTASWEQYF.